The rows below give T cell receptor beta chains drawn from one sample of a study of cytomegalovirus exposure and HLA in healthy donors. Assay used: immunoSEQ multiplex PCR; TCRdb lists only in-frame clones, some missing. The profile covers some 200,000 clones, with about four fifths appearing a single time and approximately 2.9% taken by the ten largest. The sample taken for sequencing was PBMCs. The receptor set was obtained from a female donor in good health and CMV-seronegative. Each CDR3 is given without its conserved first and last residue. A D gene is named only where the DNA matches it firmly.

V: TRBV30
D: .
CDR3: AWSVRGQGLYYNTEAF

V: TRBV28
D: TRBD2
CDR3: ASRRGRASNEQF

V: TRBV5-4
D: TRBD2
CDR3: ASSSRLAGVPDTQY

V: TRBV4-2
D: TRBD2
CDR3: ASSPRGLAGGGTQY

V: TRBV7-9
D: .
CDR3: SSSPWGDADGYT

V: TRBV10-3
D: .
CDR3: AISESGGFTDTQY

V: TRBV9
D: .
CDR3: ASSVEGHYNEQF

V: TRBV4-3
D: TRBD1
CDR3: ASSPVPGQTNTGELF

V: TRBV4-3
D: TRBD1
CDR3: ASSPGQISYEQY

V: TRBV2
D: TRBD1
CDR3: ASRDSTGGMVKAF

V: TRBV27
D: TRBD2
CDR3: ASSQRAGGGSYEQY

V: TRBV30
D: TRBD1
CDR3: AWSVYTGEEQY

V: TRBV19
D: .
CDR3: ASSPSRADTEAF